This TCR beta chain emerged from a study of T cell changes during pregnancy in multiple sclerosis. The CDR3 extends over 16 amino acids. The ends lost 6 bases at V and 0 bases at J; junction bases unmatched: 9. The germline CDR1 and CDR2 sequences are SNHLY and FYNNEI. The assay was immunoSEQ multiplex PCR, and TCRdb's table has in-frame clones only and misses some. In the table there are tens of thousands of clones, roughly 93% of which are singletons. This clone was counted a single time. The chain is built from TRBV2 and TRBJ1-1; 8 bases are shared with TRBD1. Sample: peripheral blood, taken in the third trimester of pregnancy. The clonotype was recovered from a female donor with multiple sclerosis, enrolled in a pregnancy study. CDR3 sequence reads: CASSPTRTGLNTEAFF. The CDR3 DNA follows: TGTGCCAGCAGCCCTACCCGGACAGGGCTGAACACTGAAGCTTTCTTT. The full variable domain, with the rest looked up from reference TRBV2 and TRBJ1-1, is EPEVTQTPSHQVTQMGQEVILRCVPISNHLYFYWYRQILGQKVEFLVSFYNNEISEKSEIFDDQFSVERPDGSNFTLKIRSTKLEDSAMYFCASSPTRTGLNTEAFFGQGTRLTVV.